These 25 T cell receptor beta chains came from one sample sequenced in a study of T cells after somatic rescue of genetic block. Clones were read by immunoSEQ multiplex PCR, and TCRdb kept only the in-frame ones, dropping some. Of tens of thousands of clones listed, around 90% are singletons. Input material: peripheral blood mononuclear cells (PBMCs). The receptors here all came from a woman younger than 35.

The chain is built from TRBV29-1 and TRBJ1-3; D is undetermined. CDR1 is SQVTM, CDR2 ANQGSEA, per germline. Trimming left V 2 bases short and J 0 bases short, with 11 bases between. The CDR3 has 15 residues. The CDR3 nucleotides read TGCAGCGTTGAATCGAAACTCCTCTCTGGAAACACCATATATTTT. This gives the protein CSVESKLLSGNTIYF. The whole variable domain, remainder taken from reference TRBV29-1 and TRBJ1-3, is SAVISQKPSRDICQRGTSLTIQCQVDSQVTMMFWYRQQPGQSLTLIATANQGSEATYESGFVIDKFPISRPNLTFSTLTVSNMSPEDSSIYLCSVESKLLSGNTIYFGEGSWLTVV.

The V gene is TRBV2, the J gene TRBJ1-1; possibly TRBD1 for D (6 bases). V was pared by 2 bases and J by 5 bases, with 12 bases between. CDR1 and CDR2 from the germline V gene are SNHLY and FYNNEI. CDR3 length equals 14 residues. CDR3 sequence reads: CASSEWGGQTEAFF. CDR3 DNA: TGTGCCAGCAGTGAATGGGGGGGGCAGACTGAAGCTTTCTTT.

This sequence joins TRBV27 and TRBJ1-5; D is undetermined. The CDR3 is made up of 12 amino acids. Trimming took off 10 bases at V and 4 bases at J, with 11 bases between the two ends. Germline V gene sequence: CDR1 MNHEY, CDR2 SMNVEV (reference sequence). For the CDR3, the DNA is TGTGCCACCGGGGTGGGAAATCAGCCCCAGCATTTT. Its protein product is CATGVGNQPQHF.

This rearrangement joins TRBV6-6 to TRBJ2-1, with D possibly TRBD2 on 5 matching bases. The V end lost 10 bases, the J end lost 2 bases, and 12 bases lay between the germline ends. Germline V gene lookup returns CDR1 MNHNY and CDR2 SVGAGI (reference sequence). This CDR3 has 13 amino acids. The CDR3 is CAIGEPAYNEQFF. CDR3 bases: TGTGCCATCGGGGAGCCTGCCTACAATGAGCAGTTCTTC.

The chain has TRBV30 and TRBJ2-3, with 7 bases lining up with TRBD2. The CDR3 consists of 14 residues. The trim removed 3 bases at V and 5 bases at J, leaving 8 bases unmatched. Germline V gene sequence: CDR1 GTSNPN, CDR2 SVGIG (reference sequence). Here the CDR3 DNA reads TGTGCCTGGAGCCCGAGAATAGCGGGAGATACGCAGTATTTT. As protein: CAWSPRIAGDTQYF.

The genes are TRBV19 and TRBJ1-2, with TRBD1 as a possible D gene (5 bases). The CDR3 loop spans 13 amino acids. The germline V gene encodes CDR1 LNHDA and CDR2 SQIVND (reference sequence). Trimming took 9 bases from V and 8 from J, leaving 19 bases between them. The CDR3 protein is CASQGEPRQGYTF. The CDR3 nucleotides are TGTGCCAGCCAGGGAGAACCGAGACAAGGCTACACCTTC.

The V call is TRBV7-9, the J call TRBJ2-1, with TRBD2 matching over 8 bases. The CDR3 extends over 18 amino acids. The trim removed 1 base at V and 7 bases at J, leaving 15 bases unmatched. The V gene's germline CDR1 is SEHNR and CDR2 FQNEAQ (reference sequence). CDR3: CASSLGGLLQLAENEQFF. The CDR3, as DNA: TGTGCCAGCAGCTTAGGGGGCCTACTTCAACTAGCGGAAAATGAGCAGTTCTTC.

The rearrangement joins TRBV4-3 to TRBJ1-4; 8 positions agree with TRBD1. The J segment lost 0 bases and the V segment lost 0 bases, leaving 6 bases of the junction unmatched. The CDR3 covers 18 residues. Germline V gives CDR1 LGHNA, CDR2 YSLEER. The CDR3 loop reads CASSQEGGTGATNEKLFF. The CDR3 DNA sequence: TGCGCCAGCAGCCAAGAAGGGGGGACAGGTGCAACTAATGAAAAACTGTTTTTT.

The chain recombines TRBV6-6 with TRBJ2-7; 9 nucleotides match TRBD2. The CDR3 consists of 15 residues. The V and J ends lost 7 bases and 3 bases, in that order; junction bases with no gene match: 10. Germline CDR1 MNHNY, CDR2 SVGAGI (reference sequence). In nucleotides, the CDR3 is TGTGCCAGCACTAAGAGCCTAGCGGGGATCTACGAGCAGTACTTC. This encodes CASTKSLAGIYEQYF.

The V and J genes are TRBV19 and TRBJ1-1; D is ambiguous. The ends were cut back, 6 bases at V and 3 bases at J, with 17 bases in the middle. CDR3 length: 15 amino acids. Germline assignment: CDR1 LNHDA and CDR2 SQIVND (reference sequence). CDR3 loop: CASRYVGMRDTEAFF. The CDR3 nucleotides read TGTGCCAGTAGATACGTCGGAATGCGGGACACTGAAGCTTTCTTT.

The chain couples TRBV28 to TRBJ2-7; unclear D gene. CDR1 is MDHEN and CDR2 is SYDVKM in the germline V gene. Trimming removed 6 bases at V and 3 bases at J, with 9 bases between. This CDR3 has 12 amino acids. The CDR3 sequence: CASRALYYEQYF. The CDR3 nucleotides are TGTGCCAGCAGGGCGTTGTACTACGAGCAGTACTTC.

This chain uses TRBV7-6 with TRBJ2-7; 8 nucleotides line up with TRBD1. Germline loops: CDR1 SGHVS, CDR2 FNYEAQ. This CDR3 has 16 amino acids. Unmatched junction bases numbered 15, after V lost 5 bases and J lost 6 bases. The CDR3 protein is CASSRKPGQVGGEQYF. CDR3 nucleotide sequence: TGTGCCAGCAGCCGAAAACCGGGACAGGTGGGGGGCGAGCAGTACTTC.

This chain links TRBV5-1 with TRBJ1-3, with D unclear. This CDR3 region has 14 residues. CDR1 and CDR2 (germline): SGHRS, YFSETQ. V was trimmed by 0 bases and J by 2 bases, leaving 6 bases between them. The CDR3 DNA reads TGCGCCAGCAGCTTGGGGGTCCCTGGAAACACCATATATTTT. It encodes CASSLGVPGNTIYF.

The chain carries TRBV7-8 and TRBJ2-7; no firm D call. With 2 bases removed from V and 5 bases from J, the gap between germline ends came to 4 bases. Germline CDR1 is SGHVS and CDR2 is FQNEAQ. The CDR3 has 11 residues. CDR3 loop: CASSLIDEQYF. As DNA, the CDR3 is TGTGCCAGCAGCTTAATAGACGAGCAGTACTTC.

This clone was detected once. The CDR3 DNA sequence: TGTGCCAGCAGGCCGCAGGGGGCGCAGAACGAGCAGTACTTC. This sequence encodes CASRPQGAQNEQYF. The rearrangement links TRBV2 to TRBJ2-7; 8 positions match TRBD1. In germline, CDR1 is SNHLY, CDR2 FYNNEI. V lost 6 bases, J lost 5 bases, and 9 bases stayed unmatched. CDR3 size: 14 residues. Supplemented by reference TRBV2 and TRBJ2-7, the full variable domain reads EPEVTQTPSHQVTQMGQEVILRCVPISNHLYFYWYRQILGQKVEFLVSFYNNEISEKSEIFDDQFSVERPDGSNFTLKIRSTKLEDSAMYFCASRPQGAQNEQYFGPGTRLTVT.

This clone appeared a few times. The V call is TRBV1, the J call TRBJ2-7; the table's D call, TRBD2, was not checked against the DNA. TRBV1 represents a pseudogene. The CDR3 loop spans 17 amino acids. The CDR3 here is CTSSQDRTSGRAEEQYF. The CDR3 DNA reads TGCACCAGCAGCCAAGATCGAACTAGCGGGAGAGCGGAAGAGCAGTACTTC.

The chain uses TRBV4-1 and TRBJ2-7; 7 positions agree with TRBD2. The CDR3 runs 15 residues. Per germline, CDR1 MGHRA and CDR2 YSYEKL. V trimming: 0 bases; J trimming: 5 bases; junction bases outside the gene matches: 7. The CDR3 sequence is CASSQDRASGNEQYF. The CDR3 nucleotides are TGCGCCAGCAGCCAAGATCGAGCTAGCGGAAACGAGCAGTACTTC.

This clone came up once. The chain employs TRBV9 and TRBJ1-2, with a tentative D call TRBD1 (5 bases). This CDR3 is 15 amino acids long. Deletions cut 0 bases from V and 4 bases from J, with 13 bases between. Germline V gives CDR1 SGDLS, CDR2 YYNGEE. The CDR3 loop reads CASSVGSGLIYGYTF. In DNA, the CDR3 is TGTGCCAGCAGCGTAGGGTCAGGGCTGATCTATGGCTACACCTTC.

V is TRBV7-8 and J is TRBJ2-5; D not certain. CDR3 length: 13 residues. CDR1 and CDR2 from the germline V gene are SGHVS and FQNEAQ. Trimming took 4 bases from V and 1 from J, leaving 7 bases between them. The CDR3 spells CASSSGFQETQYF. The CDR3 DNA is TGTGCCAGCAGCTCTGGGTTCCAAGAGACCCAGTACTTC. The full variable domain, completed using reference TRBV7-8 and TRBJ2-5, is GAGVSQSPRYKVAKRGQDVALRCDPISGHVSLFWYQQALGQGPEFLTYFQNEAQLDKSGLPSDRFFAERPEGSVSTLKIQRTQQEDSAVYLCASSSGFQETQYFGPGTRLLVL.

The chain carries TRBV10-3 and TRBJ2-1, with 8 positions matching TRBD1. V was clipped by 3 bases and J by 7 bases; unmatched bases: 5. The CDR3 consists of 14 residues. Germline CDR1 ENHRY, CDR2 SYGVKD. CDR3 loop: CAISDSQGANEQFF. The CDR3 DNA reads TGTGCCATCAGTGATTCCCAGGGGGCAAATGAGCAGTTCTTC.

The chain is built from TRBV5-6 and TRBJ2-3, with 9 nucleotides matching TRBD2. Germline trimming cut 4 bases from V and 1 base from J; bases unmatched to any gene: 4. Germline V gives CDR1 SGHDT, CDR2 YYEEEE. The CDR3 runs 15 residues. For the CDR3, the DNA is TGTGCCAGCAGCCCTAGCGGGGTGGGCACAGATACGCAGTATTTT. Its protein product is CASSPSGVGTDTQYF.

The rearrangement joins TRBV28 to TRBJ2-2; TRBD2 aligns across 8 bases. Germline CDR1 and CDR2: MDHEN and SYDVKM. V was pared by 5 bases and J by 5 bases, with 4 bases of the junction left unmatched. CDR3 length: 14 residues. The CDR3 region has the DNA TGTGCCAGCAGTCGAGGACTAGCTACCGGGGAGCTGTTTTTT. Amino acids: CASSRGLATGELFF.

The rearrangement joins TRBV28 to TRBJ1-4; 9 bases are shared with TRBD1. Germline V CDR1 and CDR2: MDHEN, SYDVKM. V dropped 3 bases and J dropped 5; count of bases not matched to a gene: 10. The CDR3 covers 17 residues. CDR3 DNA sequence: TGTGCCAGCAGTTTTAGGACAGGGGCAAGAGGAAATGAAAAACTGTTTTTT. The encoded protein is CASSFRTGARGNEKLFF.

CDR3 in amino acids: CAGSGTRTYEQYF. The CDR3 DNA follows: TGTGCCGGAAGCGGGACTCGTACCTACGAGCAGTACTTC. The chain combines TRBV6-1 with TRBJ2-7, with 7 bases matching TRBD2. The CDR3 loop spans 13 amino acids. The trim removed 11 bases at V and 2 bases at J, leaving 9 bases unmatched. The germline gives CDR1 MNHNS, CDR2 SASEGT.

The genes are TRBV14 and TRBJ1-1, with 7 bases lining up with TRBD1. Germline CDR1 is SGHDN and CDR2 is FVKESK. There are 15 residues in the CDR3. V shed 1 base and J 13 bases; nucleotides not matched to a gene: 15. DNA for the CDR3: TGTGCCAGCAGCCAAGGGGCGAGGTGGACAGGTTCGTATTTCTTT. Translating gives CASSQGARWTGSYFF.